These 5 T cell receptor beta chains came from one sample sequenced in a study of neoadjuvant anti-PD-1 for oral cavity cancer. Assay used: immunoSEQ multiplex PCR; TCRdb lists only in-frame clones, some missing. The repertoire includes tens of thousands of clones, 65% to 85% of them detected once, and about 3.4% sits in the top ten. Source: PBMCs, taken before nivolumab (anti-PD-1) treatment. These receptors were taken from a person aged 35-80 years with oral cavity squamous cell carcinoma.

This rearrangement joins TRBV28 to TRBJ2-7, with D tentatively TRBD2 (6 bases). The CDR3 has 14 residues. Trimming pared 2 bases from V and 4 bases from J, leaving 12 bases between. The germline gives CDR1 MDHEN, CDR2 SYDVKM. This CDR3 reads CASSLVSGPYEQYF. In DNA form, the CDR3 reads TGTGCCAGCAGTTTAGTCAGCGGGCCGTACGAGCAGTACTTC.

The chain has TRBV30 and TRBJ2-6; D gene uncertain. V shed 1 base and J shed 0 bases, with 7 bases lying between them. Germline V gene sequence: CDR1 GTSNPN, CDR2 SVGIG (reference sequence). The CDR3 totals 15 residues. CDR3 sequence reads: CAWSAGSSGANVLTF. The CDR3 coding sequence is TGTGCCTGGAGTGCGGGCAGCTCTGGGGCCAACGTCCTGACTTTC.

V is TRBV12-5 and J is TRBJ2-7; 9 bases map to TRBD1. CDR1 is LGHNT, CDR2 FRNRAP, per germline. The CDR3 consists of 15 residues. V lost 2 bases to trimming and J lost 5 bases; unmatched junction nucleotides: 7. The CDR3 nucleotides read TGTGCTAGTGGTTTGCCGGGGACAGGGACTAACGAGCAGTACTTC. Translating gives CASGLPGTGTNEQYF.

The chain combines TRBV29-1 with TRBJ1-1, with a weak D call TRBD1 (5 bases). With 4 bases removed from V and 7 bases from J, the gap between germline ends came to 13 bases. CDR1 and CDR2 (germline): SQVTM, ANQGSEA. CDR3 length equals 12 residues. This CDR3 is CSVASGLGEAFF. The CDR3 DNA sequence: TGCAGCGTTGCATCGGGACTGGGTGAAGCTTTCTTT. The full variable domain, rest sourced from reference TRBV29-1 and TRBJ1-1, is SAVISQKPSRDICQRGTSLTIQCQVDSQVTMMFWYRQQPGQSLTLIATANQGSEATYESGFVIDKFPISRPNLTFSTLTVSNMSPEDSSIYLCSVASGLGEAFFGQGTRLTVV.

The chain is built from TRBV5-4 and TRBJ2-1, with TRBD2 matching 11 bases. Per germline, CDR1 SGHNT and CDR2 YYREEE (reference sequence). J lost 3 bases, V lost 5 bases, and 10 bases had no gene match. The CDR3 consists of 17 residues. The CDR3 region is CASSPNSGTSGYNEQFF. In DNA form, the CDR3 reads TGTGCCAGCAGTCCGAACTCCGGGACTAGCGGCTACAATGAGCAGTTCTTC.